These T cell receptor beta chains were read from a single sample in a study of Graves' ophthalmopathy and Graves' hyperthyroidism. TCRdb re-derived calls from the multiplex PCR reads in MiXCR, one entry per CDR3 protein. The table lists 230,000 or so distinct CDR3 sequences, approximately 42% of them singletons. The sequencing input was peripheral blood. These receptors originate from an adult man with Graves' ophthalmopathy. Each CDR3 is given with its conserved first and last residue. The D gene is left open where the match is weak. The size field is filled for only some rows; it gives once, few, many or a size class.

D: .
V: TRBV20-1
size: .
J: TRBJ2-7
CDR3: CSAPRALLYEQYF
DNA: TGCAGTGCACCCAGGGCCCTACTCTACGAGCAGTACTTC

D: .
V: TRBV12-3/TRBV12-4
size: .
J: TRBJ2-2
CDR3: CASSLIGELFF
DNA: TGTGCCAGCAGTTTAATCGGGGAGCTGTTTTTT

D: .
V: TRBV5-1
size: few
J: TRBJ2-5
CDR3: CASSLTVTQETQYF
DNA: TGCGCCAGCAGCTTGACCGTGACCCAAGAGACCCAGTACTTC

D: .
V: TRBV10-3
size: few
J: TRBJ2-2
CDR3: CAIMPGVNTGELFF
DNA: TGTGCCATCATGCCAGGGGTAAACACCGGGGAGCTGTTTTTT

D: .
V: TRBV10-2
size: .
J: TRBJ2-5
CDR3: CAIGAGPRETQYF
DNA: TGTGCCATCGGAGCAGGGCCCCGGGAGACCCAGTACTTC

D: TRBD1
V: TRBV7-2
size: .
J: TRBJ1-5
CDR3: CASSLVGDRYQPQHF
DNA: TGTGCCAGCAGCTTAGTGGGGGACAGATATCAGCCCCAGCATTTT

D: .
V: TRBV19
size: .
J: TRBJ1-2
CDR3: CASSMGGRGYTF
DNA: TGTGCCAGTAGTATGGGGGGCCGGGGCTACACCTTC

D: .
V: TRBV7-2
size: .
J: TRBJ1-2
CDR3: CASTPPEGPWGYTF
DNA: TGTGCCAGCACCCCCCCTGAGGGCCCCTGGGGCTACACCTTC

D: .
V: TRBV25-1
size: many
J: TRBJ1-4
CDR3: CASSESGVSGEKLFF
DNA: TGTGCCAGCAGTGAATCGGGGGTAAGCGGTGAAAAACTGTTTTTT

D: TRBD2
V: TRBV9
size: .
J: TRBJ2-2
CDR3: CASSAWTSGYTGELFF
DNA: TGTGCCAGCAGCGCCTGGACTAGCGGATACACCGGGGAGCTGTTTTTT

D: TRBD1
V: TRBV15
size: .
J: TRBJ1-2
CDR3: CATSTLQGYYGYTF
DNA: TGTGCCACCAGCACACTACAGGGGTACTATGGCTACACCTTC

D: TRBD1
V: TRBV9
size: .
J: TRBJ1-5
CDR3: CASSATGETTQPQHF
DNA: TGTGCCAGCAGCGCAACAGGGGAGACTACTCAGCCCCAGCATTTT

D: .
V: TRBV7-2
size: .
J: TRBJ2-7
CDR3: CASLVGTGSYNEQYF
DNA: TGTGCCAGTTTAGTAGGGACGGGATCCTACAATGAGCAGTACTTC

D: .
V: TRBV7-2
size: many
J: TRBJ2-7
CDR3: CASSLVGGREQYF
DNA: TGTGCCAGCAGCTTAGTGGGGGGGCGCGAGCAGTACTTC

D: TRBD1
V: TRBV5-1
size: few
J: TRBJ2-2
CDR3: CASSSQPGQGSTGELFF
DNA: TGCGCCAGCAGCTCCCAACCGGGACAGGGTTCCACCGGGGAGCTGTTTTTT

D: TRBD1
V: TRBV7-6
size: .
J: TRBJ1-1
CDR3: CASSLAQRTGGVKTEAFF
DNA: TGTGCCAGCAGCTTAGCGCAACGAACAGGGGGCGTAAAAACTGAAGCTTTCTTT

D: .
V: TRBV2
size: .
J: TRBJ1-4
CDR3: CASTRKGLNEKLFF
DNA: TGTGCCAGCACACGGAAAGGCCTAAATGAAAAACTGTTTTTT

D: .
V: TRBV5-1
size: few
J: TRBJ1-2
CDR3: CASSLAVRVNYGYTF
DNA: TGCGCCAGCAGCTTGGCCGTACGCGTTAACTATGGCTACACCTTC

D: .
V: TRBV9
size: .
J: TRBJ1-5
CDR3: CASSSTREPQHF
DNA: TGTGCCAGCAGCTCAACGAGGGAGCCCCAGCATTTT

D: TRBD1
V: TRBV15
size: many
J: TRBJ1-5
CDR3: CATKDRGLGGNQPQHF
DNA: TGTGCCACCAAGGACAGGGGGCTTGGAGGCAATCAGCCCCAGCATTTT

D: TRBD1
V: TRBV7-6
size: .
J: TRBJ2-5
CDR3: CASLIQGVAGETQYF
DNA: TGTGCCAGCCTTATACAGGGGGTGGCGGGAGAGACCCAGTACTTC

D: .
V: TRBV5-5
size: .
J: TRBJ1-2
CDR3: CATSQRADYGYTF
DNA: TGTGCCACTTCTCAAAGGGCGGACTATGGCTACACCTTC

D: .
V: TRBV6-1
size: many
J: TRBJ2-7
CDR3: CASRSGRQGSDEQYF
DNA: TGTGCCAGCAGATCCGGCCGCCAGGGTTCCGACGAGCAGTACTTC

D: .
V: TRBV29-1
size: few
J: TRBJ2-7
CDR3: CSVVDPRSYEQYF
DNA: TGCAGCGTAGTGGATCCTCGCTCCTACGAGCAGTACTTC

D: TRBD1
V: TRBV29-1
size: few
J: TRBJ1-3
CDR3: CSVLGTVASGNTIYF
DNA: TGCAGCGTTTTGGGGACAGTTGCGTCTGGAAACACCATATATTTT

D: .
V: TRBV10-3
size: few
J: TRBJ1-6
CDR3: CASSEEARLNSPLHF
DNA: TGTGCCAGCAGTGAAGAGGCCAGGCTTAATTCACCCCTCCACTTT

D: .
V: TRBV10-2
size: .
J: TRBJ2-6
CDR3: CASSQESVRGANVLTF
DNA: TGTGCCAGCAGCCAAGAGAGCGTTCGAGGGGCCAACGTCCTGACTTTC

D: TRBD1
V: TRBV19
size: .
J: TRBJ2-6
CDR3: CASLDRAPDPGANVLTF
DNA: TGTGCCAGTCTGGACAGGGCTCCGGATCCGGGGGCCAACGTCCTGACTTTC

D: .
V: TRBV10-2
size: .
J: TRBJ1-4
CDR3: CASARATNEKLFF
DNA: TGCGCCAGCGCCCGTGCAACTAATGAAAAACTGTTTTTT

D: TRBD1
V: TRBV6-6
size: .
J: TRBJ1-5
CDR3: CASRTDREGQPQHF
DNA: TGTGCCAGCAGAACGGACAGGGAGGGTCAGCCCCAGCATTTT

D: .
V: TRBV9
size: .
J: TRBJ1-5
CDR3: CASGGGDGNQPQHF
DNA: TGTGCCAGCGGCGGGGGGGACGGCAATCAGCCCCAGCATTTT

D: TRBD1
V: TRBV25-1
size: few
J: TRBJ1-2
CDR3: CASSAPGTGPSNYGYTF
DNA: TGTGCCAGCAGTGCCCCTGGGACAGGACCCTCTAACTATGGCTACACCTTC

D: .
V: TRBV9
size: .
J: TRBJ1-6
CDR3: CASSARRGNNSPLHF
DNA: TGTGCCAGCAGCGCCCGACGGGGGAATAATTCACCCCTCCACTTT

D: .
V: TRBV12-3/TRBV12-4
size: .
J: TRBJ1-2
CDR3: CASSRGLLYGYTF
DNA: TGTGCCAGCAGCCGGGGACTGCTCTATGGCTACACCTTC

D: TRBD1
V: TRBV5-1
size: .
J: TRBJ1-2
CDR3: CASSPGQGADGYTF
DNA: TGCGCCAGCAGCCCAGGACAGGGGGCGGATGGCTACACCTTC

D: TRBD1
V: TRBV25-1
size: .
J: TRBJ1-2
CDR3: CASSEQGANYGYTF
DNA: TGTGCCAGCAGCGAACAGGGGGCGAACTATGGCTACACCTTC

D: .
V: TRBV7-8
size: .
J: TRBJ1-6
CDR3: CASSLTSGGDSPLHF
DNA: TGTGCCAGCAGCTTAACGTCTGGGGGAGATTCACCCCTCCACTTT

D: .
V: TRBV10-2
size: few
J: TRBJ2-7
CDR3: CASSEPPYEQYF
DNA: TGCGCCAGCAGTGAGCCGCCCTACGAGCAGTACTTC

D: .
V: TRBV7-2
size: .
J: TRBJ2-7
CDR3: CASSPYKNYEQYF
DNA: TGTGCCAGCAGCCCATATAAGAACTACGAGCAGTACTTC

D: .
V: TRBV5-1
size: once
J: TRBJ2-6
CDR3: CASSLAVGFSGANVLTF
DNA: TGCGCCAGCAGCTTGGCGGTGGGGTTCTCTGGGGCCAACGTCCTGACTTTC

D: .
V: TRBV29-1
size: many
J: TRBJ2-7
CDR3: CSARVVYEQYF
DNA: TGCAGCGCCAGGGTGGTCTACGAGCAGTACTTC

D: .
V: TRBV29-1
size: .
J: TRBJ2-3
CDR3: CSVEGGGVDTQYF
DNA: TGCAGCGTAGAAGGAGGAGGAGTAGATACGCAGTATTTT

D: .
V: TRBV20-1
size: .
J: TRBJ2-7
CDR3: CSATTFVGGEQYF
DNA: TGCAGTGCAACTACCTTCGTGGGCGGCGAGCAGTACTTC

D: TRBD2
V: TRBV9
size: .
J: TRBJ2-5
CDR3: CASSQDRLAGAQETQYF
DNA: TGTGCCAGCAGCCAAGATAGGCTAGCGGGAGCTCAAGAGACCCAGTACTTC

D: TRBD1
V: TRBV15
size: .
J: TRBJ1-2
CDR3: CATSKDRAPLYGYTF
DNA: TGTGCCACCAGCAAAGACAGGGCGCCCCTATATGGCTACACCTTC

D: .
V: TRBV24-1
size: many
J: TRBJ1-5
CDR3: CATSDLMDSNQPQHF
DNA: TGTGCCACCAGTGATTTGATGGACAGCAATCAGCCCCAGCATTTT

D: TRBD1
V: TRBV29-1
size: .
J: TRBJ2-7
CDR3: CSSGDRAYEQYF
DNA: TGCAGCTCGGGGGACAGGGCCTACGAGCAGTACTTC

D: .
V: TRBV10-2
size: .
J: TRBJ2-7
CDR3: CASSPGGLDTQYF
DNA: TGCGCCAGCAGCCCCGGGGGGCTGGATACGCAGTACTTC

D: .
V: TRBV9
size: few
J: TRBJ1-6
CDR3: CASSVEGTQGQPLHF
DNA: TGTGCCAGCAGCGTAGAAGGGACACAAGGGCAACCCCTCCACTTT